This is a list of T cell receptor beta chains from one sample in a study of blood T cell repertoires in COVID-19. Repertoires were generated with immunoSEQ multiplex PCR, while TCRdb's copy carries only in-frame clones and drops some. The table lists about 400,000 clones, 88% of them singletons. Sequencing input: PBMCs or T cells enriched from blood (not recorded which). Source of these receptors: a woman in her twenties or thirties with acute COVID-19. CDR3s include the opening cysteine and the closing phenylalanine or tryptophan. D genes are given only for firm matches. Expanded clones are given a class, and other clones once, few, many or no size at all.

>TRBJ1-4|.|.|TRBV11-2
TGTGCCAGCAGTCCTAGGGGGATGGCTAATGAAAAACTGTTTTTT
CASSPRGMANEKLFF
>TRBJ2-7|.|.|TRBV5-1
TGCGCCAGCAGCTTAAACGGAGTCGAGCAGTACTTC
CASSLNGVEQYF
>TRBJ1-1|TRBD1|.|TRBV24-1
TGTGCCACGACTGGGACAGAGAACACTGAAGCTTTCTTT
CATTGTENTEAFF
>TRBJ2-1|.|.|TRBV9
TGTGCCAGCAGCGTAGTTGGGGGGGGCCACCTATACAATGAGCAGTTCTTC
CASSVVGGGHLYNEQFF
>TRBJ2-7|.|.|TRBV5-5
TGTGCCAGCAGCTCCCCGCCGAGGGAGCAGTACTTC
CASSSPPREQYF
>TRBJ2-7|TRBD2|once|TRBV5-4
TGTGCCAGCAGCTGGGGGTCGGGGGGCGAGCAGTACTTC
CASSWGSGGEQYF
>TRBJ1-5|TRBD1|few|TRBV5-6
TGTGCCAGCAGCTTCCGACAGGGGGCTGGCCAGCCCCAGCATTTT
CASSFRQGAGQPQHF
>TRBJ1-1|.|.|TRBV9
TGTGCCAGCAGCCCCGCCCTAAAGTGGACTGAAGCTTTCTTT
CASSPALKWTEAFF
>TRBJ1-6|TRBD1|.|TRBV10-3
TGTGCCATCAGGGGACAGGGGAATTCACCCCTCCACTTT
CAIRGQGNSPLHF
>TRBJ1-1|TRBD1|.|TRBV6-5
TGTGCCAGCAGCGTGACAGGGGGTAACACTGAAGCTTTCTTT
CASSVTGGNTEAFF
>TRBJ2-3|.|.|TRBV24-1
TGTGCCACCAGTGATGTTACAGGTGGCCGGGCGCAGTATTTT
CATSDVTGGRAQYF
>TRBJ2-4|TRBD2|.|TRBV5-1
TGCGCCAGCAGCTTGGATGGCGGGGGGGCCGGGTTTGATCAGTACTTC
CASSLDGGGAGFDQYF
>TRBJ2-7|TRBD2|.|TRBV7-2
TGTGCCAGCAGCCCTCGGACTAGCGGCCCCAGGGAGCAGTACTTC
CASSPRTSGPREQYF
>TRBJ2-1|.|.|TRBV7-2
TGTGCCAGCAGCTCCCGGGACAAGGTCTACAATGAGCAGTTCTTC
CASSSRDKVYNEQFF
>TRBJ2-2|TRBD2|once|TRBV9
TGTGCCAGCAGCGTAGCCCCAGCGGGGAAGAACACCGGGGAGCTGTTTTTT
CASSVAPAGKNTGELFF
>TRBJ1-1|TRBD1|.|TRBV24-1
TGTGCCACCAGTGACTCAGGACAGGGTAGCACTGAAGCTTTCTTT
CATSDSGQGSTEAFF
>TRBJ2-2|TRBD2|.|TRBV7-3
TGTGCCAGCAGCTCCGGACTAGCAATGGGGGAGCTGTTTTTT
CASSSGLAMGELFF
>TRBJ2-1|.|.|TRBV7-3
TGTGCCAGCAGCCCCAATTCCAGGGTAACGGACAATGAGCAGTTCTTC
CASSPNSRVTDNEQFF
>TRBJ1-2|.|.|TRBV7-6
TGTGCCAGCAGCTTTGACAGGATGGAAAACTATGGCTACACCTTC
CASSFDRMENYGYTF